This TCR beta chain is from a study of cytotoxic CD8 clonotypes in ibrutinib-treated CLL. Study information: Among the patients, 11 presented as relapsed/refractory and around 15 as treatment-naive; 17 to 18 showed unmutated IGHV. Response sampling occurred after a median roughly twelve months of treatment (range 6 to 36). Overall study results and limits: Rare overall, public clonotypes shrank or held steady under therapy. At the start, clonality exceeded age-matched healthy donors and followed circulating CD8+ T-cell counts.

A note on this clone: No antigen is known for it.

Clones were read by immunoSEQ multiplex PCR, and TCRdb kept only the in-frame ones, dropping some. This repertoire shows roughly 130,000 clones, approximately 90% found once; its top ten account for roughly 10%. V was clipped by 6 bases and J by 2 bases; unmatched bases: 10. Germline CDR1 and CDR2: KGHSH and LQKENI. The CDR3 consists of 15 residues. The source material was PBMCs, sampled after 12 months of ibrutinib treatment. The TCR was taken from a human donor with chronic lymphocytic leukemia. V gene TRBV18 combines with J gene TRBJ2-7; TRBD1 matches 7 bases. CDR3: CASSLGDSGAYEQYF. Here the CDR3 DNA reads TGTGCCAGCTCCCTCGGGGACAGTGGAGCCTACGAGCAGTACTTC.